The clone carrying this TCR beta chain showed up many times. Antigen specificity is unknown. The record originates from a study of read filtering for tumor transcriptome and immune sequencing. On the study more broadly: Patients were approximately 18 male and 11 to 15 female, mean age approximately 70 years, range roughly 45 to 85. Study-level results: Around 80% of IR-seq clonotypes had a single read, yet these held about 3.5% of reads. RNA-seq captured clonotypes less deeply and reliably than IR-seq. This fraction held mixed bone marrow immune cells after CD138-negative sorting.

The library was built from roughly 400 ng RNA with molecular barcoded adaptors for alpha/delta and beta/gamma chains. One entry per CDR3 protein, called by TCRdb with MiXCR from the reads. Of some 62,000 distinct CDR3 sequences in the sample, about 15% were seen once. The sample taken for sequencing was a population of CD138-negative cells sorted from bone marrow. This receptor was taken from a donor aged 40 or older with multiple myeloma.

The CDR3 is CASSSPSTGVYEQYF. The DNA for the CDR3 is TGCGCCAGCAGCTCCCCCTCGACAGGGGTTTACGAGCAGTACTTC. J is TRBJ2-7 and V is TRBV5-1; 8 nucleotides align to TRBD1. With V trimmed by 3 bases and J by 4 bases, 9 bases remained unmatched. Germline CDR1 SGHRS, CDR2 YFSETQ. This CDR3 is built from 15 residues.